This passage covers 3 T cell receptor beta chains from one sample sequenced in a study of blood T cell repertoires in COVID-19. The protocol was immunoSEQ multiplex PCR, while the TCRdb copy is restricted to in-frame clones and leaves out a portion. The sample comprises 90,000 to 110,000 clones, 90% of which are singletons, and about 1.1% rests with the top ten. Sequenced sample: peripheral blood. The receptors come from a human donor in a cohort sampled during active COVID-19.

The chain couples TRBV3-1 (or the pseudogene TRBV3-2) to TRBJ1-2; weak D call: TRBD1 (5 bases). This CDR3 region has 15 residues. Germline V gene lookup returns CDR1 LGHDT and CDR2 YNNKEL (reference sequence). Trimming removed 1 base from V and 0 bases from J, with 9 bases in between. CDR3 protein: CASSQVGGANYGYTF. CDR3 nucleotide sequence: TGTGCCAGCAGCCAAGTGGGGGGGGCTAACTATGGCTACACCTTC.

The genes are TRBV6-5 and TRBJ1-2; a possible D gene is TRBD1 (6 bases). V lost 7 bases and J 0 bases, leaving 12 bases between the germline ends. The CDR3 has 14 residues. Germline-derived CDR1 and CDR2 are MNHEY and SVGAGI. CDR3: CASKRQAANYGYTF. CDR3 nucleotides: TGTGCCAGCAAGAGACAGGCCGCTAACTATGGCTACACCTTC.

The gene calls are TRBV6-2 or TRBV6-3 and TRBJ2-4, with TRBD1 matching 10 bases. With 6 bases clipped from V and 0 bases from J, the junction kept 11 bases outside the gene matches. CDR3 length equals 18 residues. Looked up from germline, CDR1 is MNHEY and CDR2 is SVGEGT. The DNA of the CDR3 is TGTGCCAGCAGCCGACAGGGGGCCCAAAATCTAGCCAAAAACATTCAGTACTTC. Amino acids: CASSRQGAQNLAKNIQYF.